What follows are 14 T cell receptor beta chains derived from one specimen sequenced in a study of T cell clonotyping in hematopoietic cell transplantation. Produced via immunoSEQ multiplex PCR; TCRdb's table is partial and in-frame only. The sample yields more than 40,000 clones, about 85% seen once. Time point of the sample: recipient sample about 28 days before transplant, after cytoreduction. The specimen comprised peripheral blood mononuclear cells, sampled before stem cell transplant. The source is a man in his sixties with acute myeloid leukemia. Some clones in this sample may be carry-over from other donors' samples.

A word on this clone: An end of the junction differs from the germline gene, which may be a read error. The chain recombines TRBV5-8 with TRBJ2-5; 8 positions agree with TRBD1. The CDR3 runs to 13 residues. Per the germline V gene, CDR1 is SGHTS and CDR2 is YDEGEE. The CDR3 here is CASTLTGVKTQYF. The CDR3 DNA follows: TGTGCCAGCACCTTGACAGGGGTAAAGACCCAGTACTTC.

The chain recombines TRBV28 with TRBJ1-2; D is ambiguous. The V end was cut by 6 bases, the J end by 5 bases, with 10 bases between. The CDR3 runs 12 residues. Germline V gene sequence: CDR1 MDHEN, CDR2 SYDVKM. CDR3 nucleotides: TGTGCCAGCAGGAGGCCGCCATATGGCTACACCTTC. Translated: CASRRPPYGYTF.

This chain joins TRBV7-6 and TRBJ2-7; 7 nucleotides agree with TRBD2. The junction had 17 bases not matched to a gene; V was cut back by 1 base and J by 2 bases. The CDR3 covers 19 residues. Per germline, CDR1 SGHVS and CDR2 FNYEAQ. CDR3 amino acids: CASSLGGLFGGGLTYEQYF. CDR3 DNA: TGTGCCAGCAGCTTAGGGGGCCTTTTTGGCGGGGGTCTCACCTACGAGCAGTACTTC.

The rearrangement joins TRBV28 to TRBJ2-7; TRBD1 might be the D (5 bases). Trimming left V 6 bases short and J 3 bases short, with 12 bases between. The germline gives CDR1 MDHEN, CDR2 SYDVKM. The CDR3 contains 13 residues. The CDR3 sequence: CASSPSGLYEQYF. CDR3 DNA sequence: TGTGCCAGCAGCCCATCAGGGCTCTACGAGCAGTACTTC.

CDR3 sequence: CASSIASDNSPLHF. The CDR3 DNA follows: TGCGCCAGCAGCATAGCCTCTGATAATTCACCCCTCCACTTT. The V call is TRBV5-1, the J call TRBJ1-6; D remains unclear. Trimming left V 4 bases short and J 5 bases short, with 10 bases between. This CDR3 contains 14 residues. The germline CDR1 and CDR2 sequences are SGHRS and YFSETQ.

This clone has only a few counts. Other DNA sequences of this sample code for an identical CDR3. The chain is built from TRBV4-3 and TRBJ1-3; D is possibly TRBD1 (5 bases). The CDR3 consists of 14 residues. V lost 2 bases and J lost 1, with 6 bases in between. Germline lookup yields CDR1 LGHNA and CDR2 YSLEER. The CDR3 region is CASSQQGSGNTIYF. CDR3 nucleotide sequence: TGCGCCAGCAGCCAACAGGGTTCTGGAAACACCATATATTTT.

The chain is built from TRBV6-5 and TRBJ1-1, with no clear D. CDR3 length: 13 amino acids. Trimming stripped 7 bases from V and 8 bases from J, with 17 bases between. Germline values: CDR1 MNHEY, CDR2 SVGAGI. CDR3 in amino acids: CASTQVGVTEAFF. CDR3 DNA: TGTGCCAGCACCCAGGTCGGGGTAACCGAAGCTTTCTTT.

This chain connects TRBV4-3 to TRBJ2-5, with D maybe TRBD1 (6 bases). V lost 0 bases and J lost 2, with 10 bases in between. The CDR3 is made up of 15 amino acids. Germline CDR1 LGHNA, CDR2 YSLEER. CDR3 residues: CASSQDWQGQETQYF. CDR3 nucleotides: TGCGCCAGCAGCCAAGATTGGCAGGGGCAAGAGACCCAGTACTTC.

The rearrangement uses TRBV2 and TRBJ1-4; D is perhaps TRBD1 (5 bases). This CDR3 comprises 14 residues. Trimming removed 5 bases at V and 7 bases at J, with 14 bases between. The V gene's germline CDR1 is SNHLY and CDR2 FYNNEI. In DNA, the CDR3 is TGTGCCAGCAGTCCGCAGGGTTGGGCTGAAAAACTGTTTTTT. This sequence encodes CASSPQGWAEKLFF.

This chain uses TRBV27 with TRBJ2-7; possibly TRBD2 for D (5 bases). Germline-derived CDR1 and CDR2 are MNHEY and SMNVEV (reference sequence). CDR3 size: 16 residues. V was cut by 6 bases and J by 3 bases, with 21 bases left in between. In DNA form, the CDR3 reads TGTGCCAGCAGCCCCGGGGAGACCGATGATCACTACGAGCAGTACTTC. Its translation: CASSPGETDDHYEQYF.

J is TRBJ2-3 and V is TRBV18; the D is unclear. This CDR3 has 15 amino acids. V was trimmed by 0 bases and J by 4 bases, leaving 11 bases between them. Germline V CDR1 and CDR2: KGHSH, LQKENI. CDR3 coding DNA: TGTGCCAGCTCACCACCCGCGCCATTAGCAGATACGCAGTATTTT. This codes for CASSPPAPLADTQYF. The whole variable domain, remainder taken from reference TRBV18 and TRBJ2-3, is NAGVMQNPRHLVRRRGQEARLRCSPMKGHSHVYWYRQLPEEGLKFMVYLQKENIIDESGMPKERFSAEFPKEGPSILRIQQVVRGDSAAYFCASSPPAPLADTQYFGPGTRLTVL.

V is TRBV7-2 and J is TRBJ1-1; 9 nucleotides line up with TRBD1. This CDR3 has 13 residues. CDR1 is SGHTA, CDR2 FQGNSA, per germline. With V trimmed by 3 bases and J by 11 bases, 7 bases remained unmatched. The CDR3 DNA reads as TGTGCCAGCAGCTTGAAAGGGACAGGGTTGGCTTTCTTT. Protein: CASSLKGTGLAFF.

V and J are TRBV18 and TRBJ2-7; maybe TRBD2 (5 bases). The CDR3 contains 15 residues. Germline CDR1 and CDR2: KGHSH and LQKENI. Trimming pared 4 bases from V and 6 bases from J, leaving 19 bases between. In DNA, the CDR3 is TGTGCCAGCTCACGCGGAGAAGGCGAACGGGGCGAGCAGTACTTC. Protein: CASSRGEGERGEQYF.

V usage is TRBV2 and J usage is TRBJ2-2; 7 nucleotides line up with TRBD1. J gave up 4 bases and V 4 bases, and 0 bases lay outside the gene matches. Germline assignment: CDR1 SNHLY and CDR2 FYNNEI. The CDR3 loop spans 13 amino acids. CDR3 residues: CASSGQGTGELFF. In DNA, the CDR3 is TGTGCCAGCAGTGGACAGGGCACCGGGGAGCTGTTTTTT.